Below are 29 T cell receptor beta chains sequenced from a single sample in a study of CD8+ T cells in alopecia areata. Reverse transcribed after extraction, RNA yielded cDNA as the sequencing template. Some clones are missing from TCRdb's copy, which holds only in-frame ones; the method was immunoSEQ multiplex PCR. The sample records 120,000 or so clones, roughly 61% being singletons. The sequences come from CD4+ T cells sorted from blood, collected at week 0. These receptors were obtained from a human donor with alopecia areata.

As DNA, the CDR3 is TGTGCCAGCAGCTTGGGCAGGGAGGGGGAAGCTTTCTTT. Its protein is CASSLGREGEAFF. V and J are TRBV5-5 and TRBJ1-1; the D gene is possibly TRBD1 (5 bases). Trimming took 0 bases from V and 8 from J, leaving 11 bases between them. The CDR3 totals 13 residues. Germline CDR1 reads SGHKS; CDR2 reads YYEKEE (reference sequence).

This chain uses TRBV9 with TRBJ2-1; TRBD2 agrees at 11 bases. Germline V gene sequence: CDR1 SGDLS, CDR2 YYNGEE. Germline trimming cut 3 bases from V and 9 bases from J; bases unmatched to any gene: 8. The CDR3 length is 15 residues. The CDR3 DNA sequence: TGTGCCAGCAGCGGGTTACTAGCGGGAGAGGTTGAGCAGTTCTTC. This gives the protein CASSGLLAGEVEQFF.

This chain joins TRBV27 and TRBJ1-2; possibly TRBD1 for D (5 bases). Germline V gene lookup returns CDR1 MNHEY and CDR2 SMNVEV (reference sequence). The CDR3 loop spans 13 amino acids. V lost 3 bases and J 6 bases, leaving 11 bases between the germline ends. CDR3 sequence reads: CASSFRGLHGYTF. The DNA for the CDR3 is TGTGCCAGCAGTTTCCGGGGACTGCATGGCTACACCTTC.

This chain links TRBV7-8 with TRBJ2-5; 10 positions agree with TRBD2. The V segment lost 1 base and the J segment 4 bases; nucleotides outside the gene matches: 3. Germline values: CDR1 SGHVS, CDR2 FQNEAQ. The CDR3 covers 15 residues. The CDR3: CASSLGASGGETQYF. The CDR3 DNA follows: TGTGCCAGCAGCTTAGGAGCTAGCGGGGGAGAGACCCAGTACTTC.

In its sample, this clone was seen many times. The V call is TRBV21-1, the J call TRBJ1-4. TRBV21-1 is marked as a pseudogene. The CDR3 runs 18 residues. The CDR3 nucleotides read TGTGCCAGCAGCAAAGATCCAGGACGGGATTCAACTAATGAAAAACTGTTTTTT. It translates to CASSKDPGRDSTNEKLFF.

This clone appeared a few times. The gene calls are TRBV25-1 and TRBJ2-7; no reliable D call. The V gene's germline CDR1 is MGHDK and CDR2 SYGVNS. The CDR3 is made up of 13 amino acids. Trimming cost V 4 bases and J 2 bases, with 9 bases left between them. CDR3 sequence reads: CASSGQDTYEQYF. The CDR3 coding sequence is TGTGCCAGCAGTGGGCAAGATACCTACGAGCAGTACTTC.

The chain has TRBV5-6 and TRBJ1-2; D not certain. Trimming pared 4 bases from V and 5 bases from J, leaving 6 bases between. The germline CDR1 and CDR2 sequences are SGHDT and YYEEEE. This CDR3 comprises 11 residues. Written as DNA, the CDR3 is TGTGCCAGCAGCGCCCTTTATGGCTACACCTTC. This gives the protein CASSALYGYTF.

V gene TRBV6-6 combines with J gene TRBJ1-3, with unresolved D. The CDR3 contains 12 residues. V was shortened by 7 bases and J by 1 base, with 5 bases between the two germline ends. The V gene's germline CDR1 is MNHNY and CDR2 SVGAGI (reference sequence). The chain's CDR3 is CASMGSGNTIYF. The DNA of the CDR3 is TGTGCCAGCATGGGGTCTGGAAACACCATATATTTT.

The chain employs TRBV5-1 and TRBJ2-2, with 8 bases lining up with TRBD1. The V gene end was trimmed by 5 bases and the J gene end by 2 bases; junction bases not matched to a gene: 2. The CDR3 extends over 14 amino acids. Per germline, CDR1 SGHRS and CDR2 YFSETQ. CDR3 bases: TGCGCCAGCAGGACAGGGGATAACACCGGGGAGCTGTTTTTT. This encodes CASRTGDNTGELFF. Variable domain in full (rest from reference TRBV5-1 and TRBJ2-2): KAGVTQTPRYLIKTRGQQVTLSCSPISGHRSVSWYQQTPGQGLQFLFEYFSETQRNKGNFPGRFSGRQFSNSRSEMNVSTLELGDSALYLCASRTGDNTGELFFGEGSRLTVL.

This clone was seen a handful of times. V gene TRBV19 combines with J gene TRBJ1-1, with D perhaps matching TRBD1 (5 bases). Germline V CDR1 and CDR2: LNHDA, SQIVND (reference sequence). The CDR3 runs 14 residues. The V gene lost 3 bases and the J gene lost 11 bases, with 19 bases spanning the gap. The CDR3 coding sequence is TGTGCCAGTAGTATTTTTGGGACGGCGCATGGGGCTTTCTTT. Amino acid sequence: CASSIFGTAHGAFF.

The CDR3 protein is CASSSSGGGGTEAFF. CDR3 DNA: TGTGCCAGCAGTTCTAGCGGAGGAGGGGGGACTGAAGCTTTCTTT. The chain joins TRBV7-9 to TRBJ1-1, with D perhaps TRBD1 (6 bases). Germline V gene data show CDR1 as SEHNR and CDR2 as FQNEAQ (reference sequence). The CDR3 runs to 15 residues. Trimming removed 6 bases from V and 5 bases from J, with 19 bases in between.

The genes are TRBV11-3 and TRBJ2-3, with D hard to call. This CDR3 comprises 15 residues. CDR1 is SGHNT, CDR2 YENEEA, per germline. The V end lost 5 bases, the J end lost 1 base, and 13 bases lay between the germline ends. Here the CDR3 reads CASSARSVGTDTQYF. In DNA form, the CDR3 reads TGTGCCAGCAGCGCCCGATCGGTGGGCACAGATACGCAGTATTTT.

This clone appeared a few times. This chain uses TRBV6-6 with TRBJ1-1, with D unclear. Looked up from germline, CDR1 is MNHNY and CDR2 is SVGAGI (reference sequence). V was cut by 2 bases and J by 1 base, with 5 bases left in between. The CDR3 contains 13 residues. The CDR3: CASSYGGNTEAFF. The CDR3, as DNA: TGTGCCAGCAGTTACGGTGGGAACACTGAAGCTTTCTTT.

The V and J genes are TRBV4-3 and TRBJ2-5, with 7 bases fitting TRBD1. Trimming took 0 bases from V and 9 from J; bases not matched to a gene: 13. Germline CDR1 and CDR2: LGHNA and YSLEER. This CDR3 region has 16 residues. The CDR3 DNA follows: TGCGCCAGCAGCCAAGATTTAGTACAGGGCCAGGGGGCCCAGTACTTC. It translates to CASSQDLVQGQGAQYF.

The chain has TRBV6-5 and TRBJ2-5, with D perhaps matching TRBD2 (5 bases). Germline V gene data show CDR1 as MNHEY and CDR2 as SVGAGI. This CDR3 spans 12 amino acids. The ends were cut back, 7 bases at V and 7 bases at J, with 13 bases in the middle. The CDR3 is CASKRASGTQYF. The CDR3 nucleotides read TGTGCCAGCAAGAGGGCTTCAGGGACCCAGTACTTC.

This rearrangement joins TRBV27 to TRBJ1-5, with unresolved D. The germline gives CDR1 MNHEY, CDR2 SMNVEV (reference sequence). V gave up 5 bases and J gave up 11 bases, with 10 bases separating them. This CDR3 has 11 amino acids. The CDR3 DNA reads as TGTGCCAGCAGTGCGGGTGGGTCCCAGCATTTT. This gives the protein CASSAGGSQHF.

J is TRBJ2-7 and V is TRBV4-1; D is uncertain. CDR1 and CDR2 from the germline V gene are MGHRA and YSYEKL. This CDR3 is built from 15 residues. Trimming took 7 bases from V and 0 from J, leaving 16 bases between them. Here the CDR3 reads CASTLSIESSYEQYF. The DNA of the CDR3 is TGCGCCAGCACCCTAAGCATCGAGAGCTCCTACGAGCAGTACTTC.

This chain links TRBV6-5 with TRBJ2-3, with 9 bases identical to TRBD2. Germline V gene sequence: CDR1 MNHEY, CDR2 SVGAGI. V shed 1 base and J 3 bases; nucleotides not matched to a gene: 5. The CDR3 runs 16 residues. CDR3 nucleotide sequence: TGTGCCAGCAGTTACTGGCGGGGGGGCGGTACAGATACGCAGTATTTT. Protein: CASSYWRGGGTDTQYF.

The chain recombines TRBV27 with TRBJ1-4; D not resolved. The CDR3 is made up of 13 amino acids. V was cut by 7 bases and J by 8 bases, with 14 bases left in between. Germline values: CDR1 MNHEY, CDR2 SMNVEV (reference sequence). In nucleotides, the CDR3 is TGTGCCAGCAACCGCCTGGGAGGAGAAAAACTGTTTTTT. Residues: CASNRLGGEKLFF.

This chain links TRBV7-3 with TRBJ2-1, with no clear D. Trimming removed 5 bases at V and 12 bases at J, with 20 bases between. The CDR3 is made up of 14 amino acids. Germline CDR1 SGHTA, CDR2 FQGTGA. CDR3: CASSPIGPGEVQFF. CDR3 DNA sequence: TGTGCCAGCAGCCCAATTGGGCCAGGTGAAGTGCAGTTCTTC.

This clone was seen once. The V and J genes are TRBV2 and TRBJ2-5, with unresolved D. CDR1 is SNHLY, CDR2 FYNNEI, per germline. The V and J ends lost 6 bases and 5 bases respectively, with 13 bases between them. The CDR3 runs to 13 residues. The CDR3, as DNA: TGTGCCAGCAGCCTAACTCAAACGGAGACCCAGTACTTC. It codes for CASSLTQTETQYF.

This clone was seen only a few times. The chain is built from TRBV14 and TRBJ2-2; perhaps TRBD1 as D (5 bases). The germline V gene has CDR1 SGHDN and CDR2 FVKESK. This CDR3 is built from 14 residues. Trimming took 1 base from V and 5 from J, leaving 8 bases between them. The CDR3 DNA sequence: TGTGCCAGCAGCCAAGGACAGATGACCGGGGAGCTGTTTTTT. Encoded protein: CASSQGQMTGELFF.

This clone was seen a single time. The rearrangement links TRBV7-8 to TRBJ1-5; D is possibly TRBD1 (5 bases). Trimming cost V 3 bases and J 7 bases, with 16 bases left between them. Germline values: CDR1 SGHVS, CDR2 FQNEAQ. This CDR3 contains 15 residues. CDR3 DNA: TGTGCCAGCAGCTTCTCATCGGGGGGTCCCCAGCCCCAGCATTTT. This codes for CASSFSSGGPQPQHF.

The V call is TRBV7-9, the J call TRBJ2-7; D remains unclear. Germline V gene sequence: CDR1 SEHNR, CDR2 FQNEAQ (reference sequence). V gave up 1 base and J gave up 5 bases, with 6 bases separating them. The CDR3 length is 12 residues. The CDR3 DNA reads TGTGCCAGCAGCTTAGTTGGGAACGAGCAGTACTTC. Encoded protein: CASSLVGNEQYF.

The rearrangement joins TRBV7-9 to TRBJ1-4; D call uncertain. Germline V lookup: CDR1 SEHNR, CDR2 FQNEAQ (reference sequence). The CDR3 length is 13 residues. V shed 1 base and J shed 7 bases, with 7 bases lying between them. The CDR3 coding sequence is TGTGCCAGCAGCTTAGTAGTAGGTGAAAAACTGTTTTTT. Encoded protein: CASSLVVGEKLFF.

The chain uses TRBV5-6 and TRBJ2-1, with a weak D call TRBD2 (6 bases). The CDR3 length is 15 residues. Looked up from germline, CDR1 is SGHDT and CDR2 is YYEEEE. Trimming took 3 bases from V and 4 from J, leaving 14 bases between them. CDR3 sequence: CASSWGTSTYNEQFF. DNA of the CDR3: TGTGCCAGCAGCTGGGGGACTTCTACTTACAATGAGCAGTTCTTC.

The chain couples TRBV7-2 to TRBJ2-3; TRBD2 matches 9 bases. Germline assignment: CDR1 SGHTA and CDR2 FQGNSA. J was trimmed by 2 bases and V by 10 bases; bases with no gene match: 10. The CDR3 length is 15 residues. CDR3 loop: CANFSGGILTDTQYF. Written as DNA, the CDR3 is TGTGCCAACTTCAGCGGGGGGATACTCACAGATACGCAGTATTTT.

This clone was picked up a small number of times. V gene TRBV5-4 combines with J gene TRBJ2-2, with TRBD1 matching 9 bases. After removal of 4 bases from V and 7 bases from J, the junction contained 8 bases not matched to a gene. The CDR3 is 15 amino acids. Germline V CDR1 and CDR2: SGHNT, YYREEE (reference sequence). CDR3 in amino acids: CASSLLQGAIGELFF. CDR3 nucleotide sequence: TGTGCCAGCAGCCTTTTACAGGGGGCGATCGGGGAGCTGTTTTTT.

This rearrangement joins TRBV4-2 to TRBJ1-1, with D hard to call. In germline, CDR1 is LGHNA, CDR2 YNFKEQ. Trimming shortened V by 4 bases and J by 1 base, and 7 bases separated the two germline ends. This CDR3 region has 13 residues. The CDR3 is CASSLEGNTEAFF. In DNA, the CDR3 is TGTGCCAGCAGCCTAGAGGGGAACACTGAAGCTTTCTTT.